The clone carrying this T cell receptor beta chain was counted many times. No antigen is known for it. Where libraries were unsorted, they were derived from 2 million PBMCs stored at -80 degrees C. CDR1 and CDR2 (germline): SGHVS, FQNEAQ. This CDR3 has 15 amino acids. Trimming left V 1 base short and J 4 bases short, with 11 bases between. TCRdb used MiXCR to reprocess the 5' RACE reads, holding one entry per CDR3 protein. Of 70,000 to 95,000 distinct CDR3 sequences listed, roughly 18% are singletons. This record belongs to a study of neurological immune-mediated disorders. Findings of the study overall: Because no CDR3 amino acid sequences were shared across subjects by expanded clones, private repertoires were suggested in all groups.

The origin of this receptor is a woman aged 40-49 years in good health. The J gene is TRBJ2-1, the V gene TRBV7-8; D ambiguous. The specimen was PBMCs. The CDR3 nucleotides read TGTGCCAGCAGCTTAGTGAGGCTCAGGTACAATGAGCAGTTCTTC. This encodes CASSLVRLRYNEQFF.